Below, 30 T cell receptor beta chains from the same sample are listed, as sequenced in a study of PD-L1 blockade in urothelial cancer (dated by TCRdb to the late 2010s). The method was the immunoSEQ multiplex PCR assay. This is the immuneACCESS table as TCRdb keeps it, with only in-frame sequences that have V and J called. A part of the clones is gone; compared with another copy, unresolved V genes explain less than half, and the rest is unexplained. The sample table contains some 71,000 clones; only one count was recorded for about 86% of them. Clones ranked in the top ten supply about 15% of the sample. The sample's time point label, in plain terms: pretreatment peripheral blood. This specimen consisted of PBMCs, obtained around atezolizumab (anti-PD-L1) treatment. The receptors were gathered from a man in his 60s with urothelial cancer.

The rearrangement links TRBV4-3 to TRBJ2-1; 11 bases agree with TRBD2. The CDR3 contains 17 residues. Germline V gene data show CDR1 as LGHNA and CDR2 as YSLEER. Losses at the gene ends were 4 bases for V and 8 bases for J; bases not matched to a gene: 13. The CDR3 here is CASSRLSTSGGGYEQFF. In nucleotides, the CDR3 is TGCGCCAGCAGCCGACTATCAACTAGCGGGGGTGGATATGAGCAGTTCTTC.

The CDR3, as DNA: TGTGCCAGCAGCTTAGTTGGGGTGGACAGGGACCAGTACTTC. Protein product: CASSLVGVDRDQYF. The chain couples TRBV7-2 to TRBJ2-4; TRBD1 matches 8 bases. Germline trimming cut 1 base from V and 13 bases from J; bases unmatched to any gene: 9. CDR1 is SGHTA and CDR2 is FQGNSA in the germline V gene. This CDR3 is 14 amino acids long.

The chain has TRBV4-1 and TRBJ2-3; 10 bases are a match to TRBD2. V shed 5 bases and J 6 bases; nucleotides not matched to a gene: 23. Per germline, CDR1 MGHRA and CDR2 YSYEKL. The CDR3 is 20 residues long. Here the CDR3 reads CASSKGIAGGLIGSFDTQYF. The DNA of the CDR3 is TGCGCCAGCAGCAAAGGGATAGCGGGGGGCCTTATCGGTAGTTTTGATACGCAGTATTTT.

The V call is TRBV10-1, the J call TRBJ2-1; D is perhaps TRBD2 (6 bases). CDR1 and CDR2 from the germline V gene are WNHNN and SYGVQD (reference sequence). CDR3 length: 15 residues. V shed 0 bases and J shed 6 bases, with 12 bases lying between them. CDR3 nucleotides: TGCGCCAGCAGTGAGTCTGGCGGGGTACTCAATGAGCAGTTCTTC. Translated: CASSESGGVLNEQFF.

This clone was seen a handful of times. The rearrangement joins TRBV7-2 to TRBJ2-4; D not certain. Germline V gene data show CDR1 as SGHTA and CDR2 as FQGNSA. With 8 bases removed from V and 7 bases from J, the gap between germline ends came to 9 bases. The CDR3 sequence is 11 residues long. Here the CDR3 reads CASGFGNIQYF. The CDR3 DNA follows: TGTGCCAGCGGGTTCGGGAACATTCAGTACTTC. The variable domain in full, completed from reference TRBV7-2 and TRBJ2-4, reads GAGVSQSPSNKVTEKGKDVELRCDPISGHTALYWYRQSLGQGLEFLIYFQGNSAPDKSGLPSDRFSAERTGGSVSTLTIQRTQQEDSAVYLCASGFGNIQYFGAGTRLSVL.

This clone was seen a few times. The genes are TRBV30 and TRBJ2-1; 11 bases line up with TRBD2. This CDR3 region has 15 residues. Germline lookup yields CDR1 GTSNPN and CDR2 SVGIG (reference sequence). The CDR3 DNA sequence: TGTGCATCCGGGGGGCTAGCGGGGGGCTACAATGAGCAGTTCTTC. Protein sequence: CASGGLAGGYNEQFF.

The chain links TRBV6-5 to TRBJ2-2; D might be TRBD1 (6 bases). CDR1 is MNHEY and CDR2 is SVGAGI in the germline V gene. Trimming removed 4 bases from V and 5 bases from J, with 11 bases in between. The CDR3 runs 14 residues. In nucleotides, the CDR3 is TGTGCCAGCAGTTCCGGACAGTTTACCGGGGAGCTGTTTTTT. It is translated as CASSSGQFTGELFF.

The rearrangement joins TRBV9 to TRBJ1-2; 8 nucleotides align to TRBD1. This CDR3 contains 15 residues. In germline, CDR1 is SGDLS, CDR2 YYNGEE. Unmatched junction bases numbered 6, after V lost 3 bases and J lost 2 bases. The CDR3 region has the DNA TGTGCCAGCAGCGCCCGGACAGGGCGAAACTATGGCTACACCTTC. Its translation: CASSARTGRNYGYTF.

V usage is TRBV7-3 and J usage is TRBJ1-6; TRBD1 might be the D (5 bases). Looked up from germline, CDR1 is SGHTA and CDR2 is FQGTGA. The CDR3 is made up of 15 amino acids. V was cut by 1 base and J by 7 bases, with 11 bases left in between. CDR3 amino acids: CASSLMGGMNSPLHF. Here the CDR3 DNA reads TGTGCCAGCAGCTTAATGGGGGGGATGAATTCACCCCTCCACTTT.

This clone was detected once. The V gene is TRBV11-3, the J gene TRBJ2-7; 9 bases match TRBD1. V dropped 1 base and J dropped 7; count of bases not matched to a gene: 8. Germline lookup yields CDR1 SGHNT and CDR2 YENEEA. The CDR3 covers 15 residues. The CDR3 region has the DNA TGTGCCAGCAGCTTAGCCGGACAGGGGATAGGGGAGCAGTACTTC. Amino acid sequence: CASSLAGQGIGEQYF.

This clone was counted a single time. The chain carries TRBV5-6 and TRBJ1-5; 7 nucleotides agree with TRBD1. Unmatched junction bases numbered 7, after V lost 2 bases and J lost 8 bases. Germline V lookup: CDR1 SGHDT, CDR2 YYEEEE. The CDR3 loop spans 14 amino acids. The CDR3 protein is CASSFQGGREPQHF. DNA of the CDR3: TGTGCCAGCAGCTTTCAGGGGGGCCGCGAGCCCCAGCATTTT.

In DNA, the CDR3 is TGTGCCAGCAGTAGCCGGGAGAGACCCTACAATGAGCAGTTCTTC. Its protein is CASSSRERPYNEQFF. The chain uses TRBV6-1 and TRBJ2-1, with a tentative D call TRBD2 (6 bases). This CDR3 spans 15 amino acids. With 5 bases removed from V and 2 bases from J, the gap between germline ends came to 13 bases. The V gene's germline CDR1 is MNHNS and CDR2 SASEGT.

About this clone: Sequence at one end of the junction differs from germline and may be a read error. The chain carries TRBV7-2 and TRBJ1-6, with D hard to call. CDR1 is SGHTA, CDR2 FQGNSA, per germline. The CDR3 extends over 13 amino acids. The CDR3, as DNA: TGTGCCAGCAGCCCCCCCTACAATTCACCCCTCCACTTT. Translation: CASSPPYNSPLHF.

This clone showed up just once. The chain uses TRBV10-1 and TRBJ1-4; 8 nucleotides match TRBD1. From germline, CDR1 is WNHNN and CDR2 SYGVQD (reference sequence). The CDR3 consists of 15 residues. J was trimmed by 11 bases and V by 4 bases; bases with no gene match: 12. The DNA of the CDR3 is TGCGCCAGCAGTGGCGTAGTCAGGGGGCGGCGGAAACTGTTTTTT. It translates to CASSGVVRGRRKLFF.

This clone came up a few times. The rearrangement joins TRBV1 to TRBJ2-7; TRBD2, the table's D call, lacks a check against the DNA. TRBV1 is a pseudogene locus. There are 15 residues in the CDR3. Here the CDR3 reads CTSSHLSGGPYEQYF. DNA of the CDR3: TGCACCAGCAGCCACTTGAGCGGGGGGCCCTACGAGCAGTACTTC.

The chain carries TRBV29-1 and TRBJ2-2; D gene ambiguous. CDR3 size: 14 residues. Germline V gene sequence: CDR1 SQVTM, CDR2 ANQGSEA. V was pared by 7 bases and J by 0 bases, with 12 bases between. CDR3 bases: TGCAGCGCCCTATGGCAGGCGAACACCGGGGAGCTGTTTTTT. This sequence encodes CSALWQANTGELFF.

The CDR3 DNA sequence: TGTGCCAGCAGGGGTTCTAGCGGGGCCGGGGAGCAGTTCTTC. As protein: CASRGSSGAGEQFF. This chain connects TRBV2 to TRBJ2-1, with TRBD2 identical over 9 bases. Trimming cost V 6 bases and J 10 bases; bases outside gene matches: 10. Germline V gene sequence: CDR1 SNHLY, CDR2 FYNNEI. The CDR3 spans 14 residues.

This chain uses TRBV29-1 with TRBJ2-7, with D tentatively TRBD2 (6 bases). This CDR3 spans 16 amino acids. V lost 0 bases and J lost 2, with 17 bases in between. Germline CDR1 and CDR2: SQVTM and ANQGSEA. In nucleotides, the CDR3 is TGCAGCGTTGAAGAACCGCCCATGGGGGGAACCTACGAGCAGTACTTC. It translates to CSVEEPPMGGTYEQYF.

V usage is TRBV13 and J usage is TRBJ1-2; maybe TRBD1 (6 bases). The germline V gene encodes CDR1 PRHDT and CDR2 FYEKMQ (reference sequence). V was pared by 4 bases and J by 4 bases, with 19 bases between. The length of the CDR3 is 16 residues. CDR3 nucleotide sequence: TGTGCCAGCAGCTCATCTTACCACAGGGATAGCTATGGCTACACCTTC. It yields the protein CASSSSYHRDSYGYTF. The full variable domain, completed using reference TRBV13 and TRBJ1-2, is AAGVIQSPRHLIKEKRETATLKCYPIPRHDTVYWYQQGPGQDPQFLISFYEKMQSDKGSIPDRFSAQQFSDYHSELNMSSLELGDSALYFCASSSSYHRDSYGYTFGSGTRLTVV.

This chain's CDR3 is CASSQGTSGGGRETQYF. The CDR3, as DNA: TGTGCCAGCAGCCAAGGGACTAGCGGGGGGGGAAGGGAGACCCAGTACTTC. This rearrangement joins TRBV4-2 to TRBJ2-5; 15 bases are shared with TRBD2. The CDR3 extends over 17 amino acids. J lost 5 bases, V lost 1 base, and 5 bases had no gene match. CDR1 and CDR2 from the germline V gene are LGHNA and YNFKEQ.

The chain combines TRBV29-1 with TRBJ2-1; D call uncertain. There are 12 residues in the CDR3. Germline CDR1 and CDR2: SQVTM and ANQGSEA. The ends were cut back, 4 bases at V and 5 bases at J, with 9 bases in the middle. CDR3 in amino acids: CSVAPGHNEQFF. CDR3 DNA sequence: TGCAGCGTTGCCCCGGGTCACAATGAGCAGTTCTTC.

The genes are TRBV18 and TRBJ1-2, with D unresolved. The germline CDR1 and CDR2 sequences are KGHSH and LQKENI. The germline V and J ends were trimmed by 6 bases and 2 bases, with 10 bases remaining between them. The CDR3 loop spans 13 amino acids. CDR3 nucleotide sequence: TGTGCCAGCTCGATGGGCGAAAACTATGGCTACACCTTC. Translated: CASSMGENYGYTF.

The count of this clone is one. The chain uses TRBV4-2 and TRBJ2-1, with TRBD1 identical over 11 bases. V lost 1 base to trimming and J lost 7 bases; unmatched junction nucleotides: 6. The CDR3 length is 16 residues. Germline V gene data show CDR1 as LGHNA and CDR2 as YNFKEQ. The CDR3 DNA follows: TGTGCCAGCAGCCAAGCCCGGGGACAGGGGGGTAATGAGCAGTTCTTC. Its protein is CASSQARGQGGNEQFF.

The chain couples TRBV29-1 to TRBJ2-3; D is unclear. Trimming shortened V by 4 bases and J by 6 bases, and 8 bases separated the two germline ends. This CDR3 is 11 amino acids long. Germline V gene sequence: CDR1 SQVTM, CDR2 ANQGSEA. The CDR3 region has the DNA TGCAGCGTTGGCGTTCTGGATACGCAGTATTTT. Protein: CSVGVLDTQYF.

The chain employs TRBV10-2 and TRBJ2-7, with D possibly TRBD1 on 5 matching bases. From germline, CDR1 is WSHSY and CDR2 SAAADI. This CDR3 spans 15 amino acids. Trimming stripped 3 bases from V and 3 bases from J, with 15 bases between. The DNA of the CDR3 is TGCGCCAGCAGTGACAGGGTCCAGGTTGACTACGAGCAGTACTTC. It yields the protein CASSDRVQVDYEQYF.

The chain links TRBV19 to TRBJ1-3; TRBD1 is a possible D gene (5 bases). CDR1 and CDR2 from the germline V gene are LNHDA and SQIVND (reference sequence). V was shortened by 3 bases and J by 0 bases, with 15 bases between the two germline ends. This CDR3 has 17 residues. Here the CDR3 DNA reads TGTGCCAGTAGTATTCGGACAATGCTAAACTCTGGAAACACCATATATTTT. Translation gives CASSIRTMLNSGNTIYF.

For the CDR3, the DNA is TGTGCCAGCAAAAGGGGAATAGATTCACCCCTCCACTTT. This translates into CASKRGIDSPLHF. The chain couples TRBV14 to TRBJ1-6, with D possibly TRBD1 on 5 matching bases. V lost 7 bases and J lost 8, with 12 bases in between. CDR3 length equals 13 residues. CDR1 is SGHDN and CDR2 is FVKESK in the germline V gene.

This clone was seen more than once but under ten times. V and J are TRBV7-2 and TRBJ1-6; 7 bases are a match to TRBD1. J was trimmed by 6 bases and V by 2 bases; bases with no gene match: 7. Germline V gene lookup returns CDR1 SGHTA and CDR2 FQGNSA. The CDR3 is 16 amino acids. The CDR3 protein is CASSLPGQAPNSPLHF. CDR3 bases: TGTGCCAGCAGCTTACCAGGACAGGCTCCTAATTCACCCCTCCACTTT.

The V call is TRBV2, the J call TRBJ1-2; 7 bases are shared with TRBD1. The germline gives CDR1 SNHLY, CDR2 FYNNEI. Losses at the gene ends were 5 bases for V and 2 bases for J; bases not matched to a gene: 2. This CDR3 region has 13 residues. The CDR3 DNA reads as TGTGCCAGCAGTTCGACAGGGAACTATGGCTACACCTTC. Its protein is CASSSTGNYGYTF.

This clone was recorded once. V is TRBV4-1 and J is TRBJ2-1, with 8 bases identical to TRBD2. V was clipped by 3 bases and J by 4 bases; unmatched bases: 8. The CDR3 covers 16 residues. The germline V gene encodes CDR1 MGHRA and CDR2 YSYEKL. In nucleotides, the CDR3 is TGCGCCAGCAGCCACCTCGGGGGGGCCGGTTACAATGAGCAGTTCTTC. It yields the protein CASSHLGGAGYNEQFF.